This T cell receptor beta chain was documented in a study of shared T cell receptors in the human thymus. The table came from immunoSEQ multiplex PCR; TCRdb's copy has only in-frame clones and leaves some out. The repertoire holds about 380,000 clones, 95% seen once, with roughly 0.021% in the top ten. The CDR3 has 16 residues. V shed 2 bases and J 2 bases; nucleotides not matched to a gene: 6. CDR1 and CDR2 from the germline V gene are LNHDA and SQIVND (reference sequence). The chain is built from TRBV19 and TRBJ2-5, with 9 bases matching TRBD2. Material: thymocytes. This TCR came from a human donor. The CDR3 bases are TGTGCCAGTAGTATACCGGCTAGCGGGGCGCAAGAGACCCAGTACTTC. Amino acids: CASSIPASGAQETQYF.